The subject of this entry is one T cell receptor beta chain. Its antigen is still unknown. This sample is drawn from a study of radiotherapy plus CTLA-4 blockade in lung cancer. Assay: immunoSEQ multiplex PCR; the TCRdb copy retains only in-frame clones and omits some. The data contain about 98,000 clones, 80% to 85% of them singletons. Study findings and constraints: Per reports, early blood T cell clone dynamics, plus interferon-beta, forecast response most strongly. In blood, TCR clones derived from the tumor expanded after radiotherapy plus ipilimumab.

With V trimmed by 3 bases and J by 7 bases, 11 bases remained unmatched. The CDR3 loop spans 15 amino acids. From germline, CDR1 is MDHEN and CDR2 SYDVKM. This material consisted of peripheral blood, taken from a patient treated with radiotherapy plus ipilimumab. This sequence joins TRBV28 and TRBJ1-1; 7 bases map to TRBD1. The TCR comes from a human donor with non-small cell lung cancer who had a partial response to radiotherapy plus ipilimumab. The chain's CDR3 is CASSFSRDRFFEAFF. The CDR3 DNA is TGTGCCAGCAGTTTTTCTCGGGACAGATTTTTTGAAGCTTTCTTT. Together with reference TRBV28 and TRBJ1-1, the CDR3 gives the full variable domain: DVKVTQSSRYLVKRTGEKVFLECVQDMDHENMFWYRQDPGLGLRLIYFSYDVKMKEKGDIPEGYSVSREKKERFSLILESASTNQTSMYLCASSFSRDRFFEAFFGQGTRLTVV.